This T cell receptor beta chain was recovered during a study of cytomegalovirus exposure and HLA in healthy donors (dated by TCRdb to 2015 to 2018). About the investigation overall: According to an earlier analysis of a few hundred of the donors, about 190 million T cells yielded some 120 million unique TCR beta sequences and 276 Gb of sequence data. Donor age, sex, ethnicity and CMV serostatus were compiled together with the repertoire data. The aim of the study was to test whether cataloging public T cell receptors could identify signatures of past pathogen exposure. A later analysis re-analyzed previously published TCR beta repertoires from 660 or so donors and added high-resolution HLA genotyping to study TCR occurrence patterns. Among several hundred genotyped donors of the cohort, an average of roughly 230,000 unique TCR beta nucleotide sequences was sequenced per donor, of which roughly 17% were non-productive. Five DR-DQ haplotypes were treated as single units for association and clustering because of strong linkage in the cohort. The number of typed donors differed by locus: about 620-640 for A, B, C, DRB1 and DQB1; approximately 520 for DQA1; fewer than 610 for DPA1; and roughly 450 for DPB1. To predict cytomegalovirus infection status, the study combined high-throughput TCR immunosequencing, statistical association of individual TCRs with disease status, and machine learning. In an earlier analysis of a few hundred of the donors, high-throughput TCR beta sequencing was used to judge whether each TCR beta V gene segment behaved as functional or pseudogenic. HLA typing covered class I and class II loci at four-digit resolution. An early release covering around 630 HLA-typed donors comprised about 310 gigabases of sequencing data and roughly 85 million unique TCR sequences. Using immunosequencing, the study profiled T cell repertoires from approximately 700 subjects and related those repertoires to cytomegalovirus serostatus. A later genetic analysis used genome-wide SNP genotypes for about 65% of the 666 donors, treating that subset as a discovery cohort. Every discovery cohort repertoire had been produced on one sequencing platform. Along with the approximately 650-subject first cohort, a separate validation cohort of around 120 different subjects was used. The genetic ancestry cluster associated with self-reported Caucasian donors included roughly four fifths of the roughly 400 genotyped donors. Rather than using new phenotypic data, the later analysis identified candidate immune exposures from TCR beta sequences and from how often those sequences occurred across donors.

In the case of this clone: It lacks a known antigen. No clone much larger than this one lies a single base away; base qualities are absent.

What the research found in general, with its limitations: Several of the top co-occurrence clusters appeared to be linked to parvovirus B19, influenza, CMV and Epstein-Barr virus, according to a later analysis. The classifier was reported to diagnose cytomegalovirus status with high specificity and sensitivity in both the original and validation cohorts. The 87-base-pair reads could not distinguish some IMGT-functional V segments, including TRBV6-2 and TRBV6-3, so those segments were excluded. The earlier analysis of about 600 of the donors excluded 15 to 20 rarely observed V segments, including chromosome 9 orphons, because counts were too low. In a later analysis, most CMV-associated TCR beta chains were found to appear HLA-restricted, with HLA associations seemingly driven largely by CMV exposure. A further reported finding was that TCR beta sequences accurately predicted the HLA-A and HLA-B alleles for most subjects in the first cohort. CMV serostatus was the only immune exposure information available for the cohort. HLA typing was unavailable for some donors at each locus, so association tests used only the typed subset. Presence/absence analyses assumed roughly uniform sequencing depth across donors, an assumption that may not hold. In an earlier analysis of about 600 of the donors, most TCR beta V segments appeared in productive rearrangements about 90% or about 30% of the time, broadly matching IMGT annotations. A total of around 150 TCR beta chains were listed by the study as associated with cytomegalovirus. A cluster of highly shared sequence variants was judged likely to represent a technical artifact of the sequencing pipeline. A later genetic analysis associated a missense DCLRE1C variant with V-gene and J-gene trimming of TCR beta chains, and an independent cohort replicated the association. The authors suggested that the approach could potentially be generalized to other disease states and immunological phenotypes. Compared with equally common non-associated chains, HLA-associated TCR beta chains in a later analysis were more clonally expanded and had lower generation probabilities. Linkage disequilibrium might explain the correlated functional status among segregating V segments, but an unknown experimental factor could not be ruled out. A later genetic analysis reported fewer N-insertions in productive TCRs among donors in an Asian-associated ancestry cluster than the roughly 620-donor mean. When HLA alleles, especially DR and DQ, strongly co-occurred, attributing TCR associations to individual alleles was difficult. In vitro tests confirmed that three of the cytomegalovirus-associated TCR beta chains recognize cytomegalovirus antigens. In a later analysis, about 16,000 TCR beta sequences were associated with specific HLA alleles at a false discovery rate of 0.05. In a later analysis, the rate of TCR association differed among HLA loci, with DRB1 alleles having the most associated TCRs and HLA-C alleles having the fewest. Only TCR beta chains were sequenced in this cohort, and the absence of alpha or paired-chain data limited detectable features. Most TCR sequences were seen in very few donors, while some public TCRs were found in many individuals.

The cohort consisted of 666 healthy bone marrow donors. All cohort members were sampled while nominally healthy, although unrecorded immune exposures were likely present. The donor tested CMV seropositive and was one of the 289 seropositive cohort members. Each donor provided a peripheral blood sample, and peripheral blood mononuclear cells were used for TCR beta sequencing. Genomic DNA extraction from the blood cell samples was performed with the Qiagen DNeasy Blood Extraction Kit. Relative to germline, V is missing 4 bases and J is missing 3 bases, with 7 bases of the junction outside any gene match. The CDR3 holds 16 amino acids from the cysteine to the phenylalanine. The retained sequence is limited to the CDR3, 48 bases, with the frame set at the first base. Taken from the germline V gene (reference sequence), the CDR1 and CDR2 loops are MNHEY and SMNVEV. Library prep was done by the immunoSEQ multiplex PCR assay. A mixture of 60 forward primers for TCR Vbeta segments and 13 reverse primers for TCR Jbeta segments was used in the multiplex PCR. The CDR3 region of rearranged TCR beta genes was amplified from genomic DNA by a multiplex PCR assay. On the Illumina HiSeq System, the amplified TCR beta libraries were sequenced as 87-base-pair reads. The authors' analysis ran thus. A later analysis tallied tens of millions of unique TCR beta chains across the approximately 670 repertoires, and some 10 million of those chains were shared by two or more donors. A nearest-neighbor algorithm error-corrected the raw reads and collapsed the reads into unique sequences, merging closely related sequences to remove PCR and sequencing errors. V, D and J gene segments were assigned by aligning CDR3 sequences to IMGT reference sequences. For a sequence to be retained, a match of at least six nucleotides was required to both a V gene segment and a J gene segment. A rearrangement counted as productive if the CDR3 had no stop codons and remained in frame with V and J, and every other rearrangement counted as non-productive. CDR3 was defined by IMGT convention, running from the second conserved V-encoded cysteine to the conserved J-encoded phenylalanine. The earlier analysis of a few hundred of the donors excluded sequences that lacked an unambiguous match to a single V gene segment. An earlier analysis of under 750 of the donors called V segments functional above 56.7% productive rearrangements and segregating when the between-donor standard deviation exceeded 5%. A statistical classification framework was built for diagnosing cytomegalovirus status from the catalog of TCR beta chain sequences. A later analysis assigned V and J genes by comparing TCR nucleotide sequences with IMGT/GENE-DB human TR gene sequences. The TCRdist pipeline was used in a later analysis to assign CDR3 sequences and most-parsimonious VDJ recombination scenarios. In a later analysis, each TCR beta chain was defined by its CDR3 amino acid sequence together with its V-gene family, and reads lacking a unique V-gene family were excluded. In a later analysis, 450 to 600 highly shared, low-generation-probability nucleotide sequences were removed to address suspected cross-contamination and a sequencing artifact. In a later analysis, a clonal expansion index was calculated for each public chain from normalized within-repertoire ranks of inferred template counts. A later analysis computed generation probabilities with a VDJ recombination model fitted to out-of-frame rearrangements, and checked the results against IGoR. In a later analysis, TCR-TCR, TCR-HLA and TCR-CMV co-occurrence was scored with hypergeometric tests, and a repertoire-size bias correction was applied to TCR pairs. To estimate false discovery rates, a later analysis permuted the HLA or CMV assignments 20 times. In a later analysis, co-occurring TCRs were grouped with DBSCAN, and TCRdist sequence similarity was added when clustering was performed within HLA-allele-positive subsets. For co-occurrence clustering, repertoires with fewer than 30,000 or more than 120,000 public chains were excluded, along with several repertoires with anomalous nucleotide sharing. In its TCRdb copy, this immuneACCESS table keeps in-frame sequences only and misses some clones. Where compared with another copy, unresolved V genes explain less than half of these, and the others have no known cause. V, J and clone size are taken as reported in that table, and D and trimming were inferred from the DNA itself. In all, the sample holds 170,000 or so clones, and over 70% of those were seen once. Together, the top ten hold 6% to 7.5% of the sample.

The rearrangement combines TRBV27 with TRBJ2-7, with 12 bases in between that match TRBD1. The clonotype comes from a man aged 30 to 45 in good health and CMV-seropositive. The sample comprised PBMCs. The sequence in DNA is TGTGCCAGCAGTTCCCAGGGACAGGGGGCGATCTACGAGCAGTACTTC. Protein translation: CASSSQGQGAIYEQYF.